The 14 T cell receptor beta chains listed next were all sequenced from one sample in a study of Graves' ophthalmopathy and Graves' hyperthyroidism. For repertoire sequencing, the TCR beta CDR3 regions were amplified from RNA transcripts. HTBI primers primed a first-round RT-PCR, and a second-round multiplex PCR followed. TCRdb processed the multiplex PCR reads anew with MiXCR; each CDR3 protein has one entry. The sample holds roughly 1.1 million distinct CDR3 sequences; less than 45% are singletons and the top ten take over 8.5%. Sequenced sample: peripheral blood or thyroid tissue (not recorded which). The receptors derive from an adult man with Graves' hyperthyroidism.

With respect to this clonotype: A much larger clone is a single base away; this may be a read error. The V gene is TRBV7-9, the J gene TRBJ2-7; maybe TRBD2 (5 bases). The CDR3 is 15 residues long. Per the germline V gene, CDR1 is SEHNR and CDR2 is FQNEAQ (reference sequence). CDR3 DNA sequence: TGTGCCAGCAGCTTATCTAACGTCCGTAGCGTCGAGCAGCACTTC. Translated: CASSLSNVRSVEQHF.

The V call is TRBV5-6, the J call TRBJ1-2; no reliable D call. The V and J ends lost 4 bases and 3 bases respectively, with 16 bases between them. There are 15 residues in the CDR3. From germline, CDR1 is SGHDT and CDR2 YYEEEE. CDR3 amino acids: CASSQTVGSYYGYTF. CDR3 sequence (DNA): TGTGCCAGCAGCCAAACCGTTGGGTCGTACTATGGCTACACCTTC.

This clonotype was seen many times. CDR3 coding DNA: TGTGCCAGCAGCGCCCGGGTGTTGGGGAATTCACCCCTCCACTTT. Protein: CASSARVLGNSPLHF. The V and J genes are TRBV14 and TRBJ1-6, with D unresolved. The CDR3 loop spans 15 amino acids. In germline, CDR1 is SGHDN, CDR2 FVKESK. V was cut by 5 bases and J by 7 bases, with 15 bases left in between.

In regard to this clonotype: This CDR3 fails to terminate in the conserved phenylalanine or tryptophan, so it likely reflects a read error. V is TRBV30 and J is TRBJ2-6, with D uncertain. The CDR3 extends over 15 amino acids. Trimming left V 3 bases short and J 1 base short, with 10 bases between. The V gene's germline CDR1 is GTSNPN and CDR2 SVGIG (reference sequence). The CDR3 bases are TGTGCCTGGAGCGTCCAGTTGTCTGGGGCCAACGTCCTGACTCCA. Its protein product is CAWSVQLSGANVLTP.

The chain uses TRBV10-3 and TRBJ2-2; D is perhaps TRBD1 or TRBD2 (5 bases each). V gave up 10 bases and J gave up 1 base, with 22 bases separating them. In germline, CDR1 is ENHRY, CDR2 SYGVKD. The CDR3 loop spans 17 amino acids. CDR3 loop: CASRNLLRDGNTGELFF. In nucleotides, the CDR3 is TGTGCCAGCAGGAATCTTTTACGGGACGGGAACACCGGGGAGCTGTTTTTT.

About this clonotype: Likely a read error: the CDR3 ends without its conserved phenylalanine or tryptophan. No DNA is shown, since the ends of the CDR3 on it are uncertain; the CDR3 is the one TCRdb lists. The V and J genes are TRBV19 and TRBJ2-5. The CDR3 is 8 residues long, counting both termini. Germline V gives CDR1 LNHDA, CDR2 SQIVND (reference sequence). CDR3 residues: CASSTDSS.

At least ten counts were recorded for this clonotype. The chain carries TRBV9 and TRBJ1-6, with a possible D match to TRBD1 (6 bases). CDR1 is SGDLS, CDR2 YYNGEE, per germline. The CDR3 covers 15 residues. With 0 bases removed from V and 4 bases from J, the gap between germline ends came to 8 bases. The CDR3, as DNA: TGTGCCAGCAGCGTAGCGACAGGTTATAATTCACCCCTCCACTTT. Protein product: CASSVATGYNSPLHF.

This clonotype was counted many times. This chain links TRBV12-3 or TRBV12-4 with TRBJ2-7; 8 bases are shared with TRBD1. Losses at the gene ends were 8 bases for V and 3 bases for J; bases not matched to a gene: 12. The CDR3 consists of 15 residues. The CDR3 DNA follows: TGTGCCAGCTGGATAGGTCCCGGGACAGGCTACGAGCAGTACTTC. Translated: CASWIGPGTGYEQYF.

V and J are TRBV20-1 and TRBJ1-2; TRBD1 is a possible D gene (5 bases). The CDR3 contains 13 residues. V dropped 3 bases and J dropped 12 bases, with 20 bases sitting between them. Germline CDR1 is DFQATT and CDR2 is SNEGSKA (reference sequence). This chain's CDR3 is CSARDMRTAGNTF. Here the CDR3 DNA reads TGCAGTGCTAGGGACATGCGGACGGCTGGAAACACCTTC.

The rearrangement uses TRBV10-3 and TRBJ2-7; 7 bases line up with TRBD1. J was trimmed by 4 bases and V by 3 bases; bases with no gene match: 9. CDR1 and CDR2 (germline): ENHRY, SYGVKD. This CDR3 has 15 amino acids. CDR3 bases: TGTGCCATCAGTGATGAAGGACAGGCTCGGTACGAGCAGTACTTC. Translating it yields CAISDEGQARYEQYF.

This clonotype occurred many times. V gene TRBV7-9 combines with J gene TRBJ2-5, with no clear D. The CDR3 runs to 11 residues. From germline, CDR1 is SEHNR and CDR2 FQNEAQ (reference sequence). Trimming removed 4 bases at V and 8 bases at J, with 8 bases between. The chain's CDR3 is CASSSVYTQYF. In DNA form, the CDR3 reads TGTGCCAGCAGCTCAGTGTATACCCAGTACTTC.

This rearrangement joins TRBV12-3 or TRBV12-4 to TRBJ2-7, with 12 bases lining up with TRBD1. The CDR3 consists of 14 residues. Germline trimming cut 5 bases from V and 6 bases from J; bases unmatched to any gene: 5. The CDR3 nucleotides are TGTGCCAGCAGTGAATGGGGACAGGGGGCCGAGCAGTACTTC. Encoded protein: CASSEWGQGAEQYF.

This clonotype was observed a handful of times. Just one base apart from a much larger clone, this may be a read error. The J gene is TRBJ2-2, the V gene TRBV2, with a weak D call TRBD2 (6 bases). This CDR3 has 15 residues. Germline lookup yields CDR1 SNHLY and CDR2 FYNNEI. V gave up 6 bases and J gave up 0 bases, with 11 bases separating them. As DNA, the CDR3 is TGTGCCAGCAGGCAGCGGGCCCCGAACACCGGGGAGCTGTTTTTT. Its translation: CASRQRAPNTGELFF. Full variable domain (remainder filled in from reference TRBV2 and TRBJ2-2): EPEVTQTPSHQVTQMGQEVILRCVPISNHLYFYWYRQILGQKVEFLVSFYNNEISEKSEIFDDQFSVERPDGSNFTLKIRSTKLEDSAMYFCASRQRAPNTGELFFGEGSRLTVL.

This clonotype has just one count. The CDR3 sequence is CASTPGTGGVTTF. CDR3 DNA: TGTGCCAGCACCCCGGGGACAGGGGGCGTAACCACCTTC. The chain is built from TRBV12-3 or TRBV12-4 and TRBJ1-2; 12 bases fit TRBD1. The CDR3 contains 13 residues. V shed 7 bases, J shed 13 bases, and the junction held 10 bases outside the gene matches.